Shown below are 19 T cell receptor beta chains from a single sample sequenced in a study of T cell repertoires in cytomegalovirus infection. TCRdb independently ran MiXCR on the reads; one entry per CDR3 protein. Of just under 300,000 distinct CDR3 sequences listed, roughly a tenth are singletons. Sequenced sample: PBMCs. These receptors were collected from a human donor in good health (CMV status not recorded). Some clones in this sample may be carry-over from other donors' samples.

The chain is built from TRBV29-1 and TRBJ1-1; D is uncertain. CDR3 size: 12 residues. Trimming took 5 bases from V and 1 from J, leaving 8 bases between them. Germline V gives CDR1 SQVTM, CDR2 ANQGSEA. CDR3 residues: CSVQMGNTEAFF. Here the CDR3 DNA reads TGCAGCGTTCAAATGGGGAACACTGAAGCTTTCTTT.

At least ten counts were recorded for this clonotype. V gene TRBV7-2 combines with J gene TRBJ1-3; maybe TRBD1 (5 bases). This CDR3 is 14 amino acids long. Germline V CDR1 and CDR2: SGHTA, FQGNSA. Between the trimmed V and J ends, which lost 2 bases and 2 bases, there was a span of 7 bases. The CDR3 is CASSLWGPGNTIYF. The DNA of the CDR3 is TGTGCCAGCAGCTTATGGGGACCTGGAAACACCATATATTTT.

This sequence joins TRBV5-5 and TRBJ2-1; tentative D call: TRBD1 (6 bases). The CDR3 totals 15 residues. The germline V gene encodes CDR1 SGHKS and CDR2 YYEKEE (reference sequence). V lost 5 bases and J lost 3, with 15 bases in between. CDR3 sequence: CASSFRDTLYNEQFF. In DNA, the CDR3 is TGTGCCAGCAGTTTTCGGGACACACTCTACAATGAGCAGTTCTTC.

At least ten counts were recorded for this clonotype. CDR3 nucleotides: TGCAGCGGAGCAGTGGACAGGGGTGCAGATACGCAGTATTTT. Translation: CSGAVDRGADTQYF. The rearrangement joins TRBV29-1 to TRBJ2-3, with 9 bases aligning to TRBD1. Per the germline V gene, CDR1 is SQVTM and CDR2 is ANQGSEA. The CDR3 consists of 14 residues. Germline trimming cut 7 bases from V and 4 bases from J; bases unmatched to any gene: 9.

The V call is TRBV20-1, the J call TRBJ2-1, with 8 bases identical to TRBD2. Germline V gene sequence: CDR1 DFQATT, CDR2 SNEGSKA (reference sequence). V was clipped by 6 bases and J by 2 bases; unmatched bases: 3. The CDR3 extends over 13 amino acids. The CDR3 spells CSATSGAYNEQFF. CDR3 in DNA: TGCAGTGCCACTAGCGGAGCCTACAATGAGCAGTTCTTC.

The CDR3 DNA sequence: TGTGCCAGCAGTGAAGCCCCTCGCAACTATAATTCACCCCTCCACTTT. Its protein is CASSEAPRNYNSPLHF. The rearrangement joins TRBV6-1 to TRBJ1-6; D uncertain. V was pared by 0 bases and J by 3 bases, with 9 bases between. In germline, CDR1 is MNHNS, CDR2 SASEGT. CDR3 length: 16 residues.

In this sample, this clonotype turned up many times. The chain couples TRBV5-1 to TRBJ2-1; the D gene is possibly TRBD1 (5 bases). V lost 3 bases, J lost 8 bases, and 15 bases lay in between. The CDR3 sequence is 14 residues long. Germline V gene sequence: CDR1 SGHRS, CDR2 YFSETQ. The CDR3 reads CASSSGSVWYEQFF. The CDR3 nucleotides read TGCGCCAGCAGCTCAGGGTCAGTCTGGTATGAGCAGTTCTTC.

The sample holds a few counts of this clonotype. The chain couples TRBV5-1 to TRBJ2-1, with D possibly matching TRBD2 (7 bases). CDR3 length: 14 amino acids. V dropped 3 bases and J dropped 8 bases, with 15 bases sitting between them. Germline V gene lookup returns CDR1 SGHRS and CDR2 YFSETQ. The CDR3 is CASSSRGGGDEQFF. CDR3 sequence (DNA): TGCGCCAGCAGCTCGAGGGGGGGGGGTGATGAGCAGTTCTTC.

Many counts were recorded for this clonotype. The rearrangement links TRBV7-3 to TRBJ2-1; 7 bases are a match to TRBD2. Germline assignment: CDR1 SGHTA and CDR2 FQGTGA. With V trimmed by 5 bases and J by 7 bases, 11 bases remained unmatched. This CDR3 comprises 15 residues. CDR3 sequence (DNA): TGTGCCAGCAGCCCTCAGCGGGCCGGGGGGAATGAGCAGTTCTTC. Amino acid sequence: CASSPQRAGGNEQFF.

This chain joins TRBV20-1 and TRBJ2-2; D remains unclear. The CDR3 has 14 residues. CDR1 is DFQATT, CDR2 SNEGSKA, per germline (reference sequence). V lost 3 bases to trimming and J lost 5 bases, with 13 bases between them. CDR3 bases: TGCAGTGCTAGGTTGCAGATTGAAACCGGGGAGCTGTTTTTT. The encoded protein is CSARLQIETGELFF.

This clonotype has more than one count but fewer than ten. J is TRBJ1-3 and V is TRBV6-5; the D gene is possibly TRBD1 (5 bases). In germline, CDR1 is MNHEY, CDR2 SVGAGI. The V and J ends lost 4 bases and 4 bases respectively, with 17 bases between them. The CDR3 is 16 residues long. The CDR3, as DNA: TGTGCCAGCAGTTCCCCGACCCAGGGCGGAGGAAACACCATATATTTT. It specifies CASSSPTQGGGNTIYF.

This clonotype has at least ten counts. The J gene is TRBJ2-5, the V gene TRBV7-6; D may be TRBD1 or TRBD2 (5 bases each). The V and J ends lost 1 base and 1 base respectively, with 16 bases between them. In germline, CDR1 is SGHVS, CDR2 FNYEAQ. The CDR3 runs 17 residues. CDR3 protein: CASSLVFYAGTQETQYF. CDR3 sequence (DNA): TGTGCCAGCAGCTTAGTATTCTATGCAGGGACCCAAGAGACCCAGTACTTC.

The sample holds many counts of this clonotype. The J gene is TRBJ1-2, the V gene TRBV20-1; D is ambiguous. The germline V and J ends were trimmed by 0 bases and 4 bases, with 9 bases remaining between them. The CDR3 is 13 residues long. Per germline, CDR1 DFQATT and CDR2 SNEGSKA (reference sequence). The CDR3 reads CSARDRAGYGYTF. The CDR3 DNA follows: TGCAGTGCTAGAGATCGAGCGGGCTATGGCTACACCTTC.

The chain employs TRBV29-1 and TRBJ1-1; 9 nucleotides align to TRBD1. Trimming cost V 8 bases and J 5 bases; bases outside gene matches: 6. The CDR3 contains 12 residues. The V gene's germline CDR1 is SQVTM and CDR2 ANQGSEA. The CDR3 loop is CSSGTGITEAFF. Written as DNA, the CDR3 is TGCAGCTCTGGGACAGGGATAACTGAAGCTTTCTTT.

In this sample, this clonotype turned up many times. In DNA form, the CDR3 reads TGTGCCAGCAGCATGGGGGCCACCTACGAGCAGTACTTC. This codes for CASSMGATYEQYF. This rearrangement joins TRBV5-6 to TRBJ2-7; the D gene is possibly TRBD1 (6 bases). The germline V gene has CDR1 SGHDT and CDR2 YYEEEE. The CDR3 contains 13 residues. V dropped 4 bases and J dropped 2 bases, with 10 bases sitting between them. Combining the CDR3 with reference TRBV5-6 and TRBJ2-7 gives the whole variable domain DAGVTQSPTHLIKTRGQQVTLRCSPKSGHDTVSWYQQALGQGPQFIFQYYEEEERQRGNFPDRFSGHQFPNYSSELNVNALLLGDSALYLCASSMGATYEQYFGPGTRLTVT.

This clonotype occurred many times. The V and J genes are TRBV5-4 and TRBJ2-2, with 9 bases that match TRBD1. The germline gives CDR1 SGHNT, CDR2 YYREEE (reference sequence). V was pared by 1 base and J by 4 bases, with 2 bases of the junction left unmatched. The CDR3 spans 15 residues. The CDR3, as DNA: TGTGCCAGCAGCTTGACAGGGGGCGGCACCGGGGAGCTGTTTTTT. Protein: CASSLTGGGTGELFF.

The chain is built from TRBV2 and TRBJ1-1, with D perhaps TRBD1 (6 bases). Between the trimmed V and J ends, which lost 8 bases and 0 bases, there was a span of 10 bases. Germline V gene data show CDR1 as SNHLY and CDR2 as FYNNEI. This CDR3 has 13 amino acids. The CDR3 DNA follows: TGTGCCAGCCGGGCAGGGGTGAACACTGAAGCTTTCTTT. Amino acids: CASRAGVNTEAFF.

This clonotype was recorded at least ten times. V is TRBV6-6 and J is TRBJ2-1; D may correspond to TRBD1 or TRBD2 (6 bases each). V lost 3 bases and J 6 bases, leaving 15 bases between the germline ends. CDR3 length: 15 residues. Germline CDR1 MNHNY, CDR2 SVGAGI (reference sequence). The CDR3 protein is CASSYLRGGGNEQFF. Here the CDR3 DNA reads TGTGCCAGCAGTTATCTACGTGGAGGGGGCAATGAGCAGTTCTTC.

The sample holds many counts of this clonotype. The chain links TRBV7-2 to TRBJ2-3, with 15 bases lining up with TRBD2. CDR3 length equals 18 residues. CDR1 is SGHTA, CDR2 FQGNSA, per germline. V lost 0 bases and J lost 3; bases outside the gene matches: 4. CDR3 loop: CASSLARGLAGGTDTQYF. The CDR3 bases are TGTGCCAGCAGCTTAGCGCGGGGACTAGCGGGGGGTACAGATACGCAGTATTTT.